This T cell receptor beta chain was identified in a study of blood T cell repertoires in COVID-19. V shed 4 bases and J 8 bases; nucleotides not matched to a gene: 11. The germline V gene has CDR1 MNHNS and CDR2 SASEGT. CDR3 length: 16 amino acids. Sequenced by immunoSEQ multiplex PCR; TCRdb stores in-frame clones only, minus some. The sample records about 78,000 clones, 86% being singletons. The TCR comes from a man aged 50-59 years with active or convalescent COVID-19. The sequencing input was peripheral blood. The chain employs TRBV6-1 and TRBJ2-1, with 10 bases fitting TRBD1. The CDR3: CASSATGTGAGDEQFF. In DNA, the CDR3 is TGTGCCAGCAGTGCAACCGGGACAGGGGCTGGCGATGAGCAGTTCTTC.